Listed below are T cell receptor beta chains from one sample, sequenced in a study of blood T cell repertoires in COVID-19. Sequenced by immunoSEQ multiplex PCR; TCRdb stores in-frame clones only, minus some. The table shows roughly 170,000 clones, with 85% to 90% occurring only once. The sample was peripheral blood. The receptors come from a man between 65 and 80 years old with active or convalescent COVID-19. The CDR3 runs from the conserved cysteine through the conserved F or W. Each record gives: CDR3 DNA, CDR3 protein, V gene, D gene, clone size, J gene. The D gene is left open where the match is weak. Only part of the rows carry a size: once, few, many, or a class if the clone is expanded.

CDR3nt: TGTGCCAGTAGTATCGGGACACCGAACACTGAAGCTTTCTTT
CDR3aa: CASSIGTPNTEAFF
v_gene: TRBV19
d_gene: .
abundance: once
j_gene: TRBJ1-1

CDR3nt: TGCAGCGTTGGAGAGACAGGCCCGGGCACTGAAGCTTTCTTT
CDR3aa: CSVGETGPGTEAFF
v_gene: TRBV29-1
d_gene: .
abundance: .
j_gene: TRBJ1-1

CDR3nt: TGTGCCAGCAGGGGACAACCGAACACTGAAGCTTTCTTT
CDR3aa: CASRGQPNTEAFF
v_gene: TRBV2
d_gene: .
abundance: .
j_gene: TRBJ1-1

CDR3nt: TGTGCCAGCAGTTACGGGGGGGGGCAGCCCCAGCATTTT
CDR3aa: CASSYGGGQPQHF
v_gene: TRBV6-5
d_gene: .
abundance: .
j_gene: TRBJ1-5

CDR3nt: TGTGCCAGCGAGGGGACAGGGGGTTTTGGCGGGGAGCTGTTTTTT
CDR3aa: CASEGTGGFGGELFF
v_gene: TRBV19
d_gene: TRBD1
abundance: .
j_gene: TRBJ2-2

CDR3nt: TGCGCCAGCAGCCAAGATGACAGGGGATTCTCTGGGGCCAACGTCCTGACTTTC
CDR3aa: CASSQDDRGFSGANVLTF
v_gene: TRBV4-1
d_gene: TRBD1
abundance: .
j_gene: TRBJ2-6

CDR3nt: TGTGCCAGCAGTCAGAACAGGGGATACCAAGAGACCCAGTACTTC
CDR3aa: CASSQNRGYQETQYF
v_gene: TRBV28
d_gene: TRBD1
abundance: .
j_gene: TRBJ2-5

CDR3nt: TGTGCCTGGAGTGTAGGTATCCTAGCGGGCAAAGAGACCCAGTACTTC
CDR3aa: CAWSVGILAGKETQYF
v_gene: TRBV30
d_gene: TRBD2
abundance: .
j_gene: TRBJ2-5

CDR3nt: TGTGCCAGCAGCGTAGAGGCTAGCGGGGTAGGAGAGACCCAGTACTTC
CDR3aa: CASSVEASGVGETQYF
v_gene: TRBV9
d_gene: TRBD2
abundance: .
j_gene: TRBJ2-5

CDR3nt: TGTGCCAGCAGTTTATTCGACAGGGAGGTTGAAAAACTGTTTTTT
CDR3aa: CASSLFDREVEKLFF
v_gene: TRBV28
d_gene: TRBD1
abundance: .
j_gene: TRBJ1-4